A single sample is the source of the 17 T cell receptor beta chains below, sequenced in a study of blood T cell repertoires in COVID-19. The assay was immunoSEQ multiplex PCR, and TCRdb's table has in-frame clones only and misses some. The sample yields over 250,000 clones, roughly 86% seen once. Sequencing was carried out using PBMCs or T cells enriched from blood (not recorded which). Source of these receptors: a young woman who had recovered from COVID-19.

This clone was found a few times. V is TRBV10-3 and J is TRBJ1-5; D unclear. The CDR3 length is 14 residues. Between the trimmed V and J ends, which lost 8 bases and 2 bases, there was a span of 13 bases. CDR1 and CDR2 (germline): ENHRY, SYGVKD. CDR3 residues: CAISPEGGNQPQHF. CDR3 nucleotide sequence: TGTGCCATCTCGCCTGAGGGCGGCAATCAGCCCCAGCATTTT.

This clone was seen a single time. The chain recombines TRBV5-6 with TRBJ2-7; 10 bases match TRBD2. Germline lookup yields CDR1 SGHDT and CDR2 YYEEEE. This CDR3 region has 17 residues. The V segment lost 2 bases and the J segment 7 bases; nucleotides outside the gene matches: 15. The CDR3 is CASSLEGFLAGVREQYF. CDR3 DNA sequence: TGTGCCAGCAGCTTAGAGGGTTTCCTAGCGGGAGTCCGGGAGCAGTACTTC.

The chain is built from TRBV12-3 or TRBV12-4 and TRBJ2-7; no reliable D call. The V end was cut by 6 bases, the J end by 9 bases, with 12 bases between. The CDR3 length is 11 residues. The CDR3 coding sequence is TGTGCCAGCAGGGTTTTCGACACGCAGTACTTC. Translated, it gives CASRVFDTQYF.

V and J are TRBV11-2 and TRBJ1-6; perhaps TRBD1 as D (5 bases). The CDR3 totals 15 residues. Germline lookup yields CDR1 SGHAT and CDR2 FQNNGV. V was trimmed by 7 bases and J by 7 bases, leaving 17 bases between them. The CDR3 is CASTPNGGGNSPLHF. The CDR3 DNA follows: TGTGCCAGCACCCCCAACGGGGGAGGAAATTCACCCCTCCACTTT.

The chain carries TRBV3-1 (or the pseudogene TRBV3-2) and TRBJ1-2, with 7 bases that match TRBD1. CDR3 length: 13 amino acids. CDR1 is LGHDT, CDR2 YNNKEL, per germline (reference sequence). Trimming removed 4 bases from V and 6 bases from J; junction bases left unmatched: 5. This chain's CDR3 is CASSRGTADGYTF. For the CDR3, the DNA is TGTGCCAGCAGCCGAGGGACAGCGGATGGCTACACCTTC.

The chain is built from TRBV6-5 and TRBJ2-1, with TRBD2 as a possible D gene (6 bases). The V and J ends lost 6 bases and 8 bases respectively, with 20 bases between them. CDR3 length equals 15 residues. Looked up from germline, CDR1 is MNHEY and CDR2 is SVGAGI. CDR3 bases: TGTGCCAGCAGCATCGGGACTCTCCGGAGGGATGAGCAGTTCTTC. Residues: CASSIGTLRRDEQFF.

This clone was picked up one time. The rearrangement uses TRBV19 and TRBJ1-4, with a tentative D call TRBD1 (6 bases). V dropped 5 bases and J dropped 4 bases, with 14 bases sitting between them. In germline, CDR1 is LNHDA, CDR2 SQIVND (reference sequence). CDR3 length: 15 residues. CDR3 amino acids: CASSFTGTFNEKLFF. The CDR3 nucleotides are TGTGCCAGTAGTTTCACAGGGACCTTTAATGAAAAACTGTTTTTT.

CDR3 amino acids: CAWLIGRGREQFF. In nucleotides, the CDR3 is TGTGCCTGGTTGATTGGTCGGGGAAGGGAGCAGTTCTTC. V is TRBV30 and J is TRBJ2-1; a weak D match, TRBD2 (5 bases). The CDR3 length is 13 residues. Germline V gene sequence: CDR1 GTSNPN, CDR2 SVGIG (reference sequence). The V and J ends lost 5 bases and 10 bases respectively, with 18 bases between them.

The V call is TRBV5-1, the J call TRBJ1-6; 11 positions agree with TRBD1. Looked up from germline, CDR1 is SGHRS and CDR2 is YFSETQ. Trimming cost V 0 bases and J 9 bases; bases outside gene matches: 11. This CDR3 is 18 amino acids long. The CDR3 DNA reads TGCGCCAGCAGCTTGGAGGTTCGGACAGGGGGCCTCGGTTCACCCCTCCACTTT. This sequence encodes CASSLEVRTGGLGSPLHF.

The J gene is TRBJ2-1, the V gene TRBV18, with 8 bases aligning to TRBD2. The CDR3 runs 15 residues. The germline gives CDR1 KGHSH, CDR2 LQKENI. V shed 6 bases, J shed 8 bases, and the junction held 12 bases outside the gene matches. In nucleotides, the CDR3 is TGTGCCAGCTCCCACGGACTAGCAGGTGGGGATGAGCAGTTCTTC. As protein: CASSHGLAGGDEQFF. The complete variable domain, with remaining parts taken from reference TRBV18 and TRBJ2-1, reads NAGVMQNPRHLVRRRGQEARLRCSPMKGHSHVYWYRQLPEEGLKFMVYLQKENIIDESGMPKERFSAEFPKEGPSILRIQQVVRGDSAAYFCASSHGLAGGDEQFFGPGTRLTVL.

This chain's CDR3 is CASSPDRGWDTQYF. The DNA for the CDR3 is TGTGCCAGCTCACCGGACAGGGGGTGGGATACGCAGTATTTT. V gene TRBV18 combines with J gene TRBJ2-3; TRBD1 matches 10 bases. The CDR3 is made up of 14 amino acids. Germline V CDR1 and CDR2: KGHSH, LQKENI. Trimming at V came to 3 bases and at J to 6 bases, leaving 3 bases not matched to a gene. Full variable domain (rest looked up from reference TRBV18 and TRBJ2-3): NAGVMQNPRHLVRRRGQEARLRCSPMKGHSHVYWYRQLPEEGLKFMVYLQKENIIDESGMPKERFSAEFPKEGPSILRIQQVVRGDSAAYFCASSPDRGWDTQYFGPGTRLTVL.

The rearrangement uses TRBV3-1 (or the pseudogene TRBV3-2) and TRBJ1-5; no clear D. V lost 1 base and J 1 base, leaving 5 bases between the germline ends. The germline V gene encodes CDR1 LGHDT and CDR2 YNNKEL (reference sequence). The CDR3 runs 14 residues. CDR3 bases: TGTGCCAGCAGCCAAGCCGGGAGCAATCAGCCCCAGCATTTT. Translated: CASSQAGSNQPQHF.

V gene TRBV11-3 combines with J gene TRBJ1-4, with TRBD1 as a possible D gene (6 bases). Germline V gene data show CDR1 as SGHNT and CDR2 as YENEEA. The CDR3 is 15 amino acids. The V gene lost 6 bases and the J gene lost 7 bases, with 18 bases spanning the gap. CDR3 sequence: CASRKDGTMGEKLFF. The CDR3 DNA follows: TGTGCCAGCAGGAAAGACGGGACAATGGGTGAAAAACTGTTTTTT.

The rearrangement links TRBV19 to TRBJ1-1; 9 bases agree with TRBD1. CDR1 is LNHDA and CDR2 is SQIVND in the germline V gene (reference sequence). V shed 6 bases and J 1 base; nucleotides not matched to a gene: 6. The CDR3 runs to 15 residues. CDR3 bases: TGTGCCAGTAGCGAGGACAGGGGACCGAACACTGAAGCTTTCTTT. Amino acids: CASSEDRGPNTEAFF.

The chain has TRBV5-4 and TRBJ2-3; D is perhaps TRBD2 (6 bases). CDR1 is SGHNT, CDR2 YYREEE, per germline (reference sequence). Trimming took 7 bases from V and 2 from J, leaving 29 bases between them. This CDR3 is 19 amino acids long. The CDR3 spells CASDPANKRPRDFTDTQYF. The CDR3 DNA is TGTGCCAGCGACCCAGCTAATAAACGCCCAAGGGACTTCACAGATACGCAGTATTTT.

V and J are TRBV30 and TRBJ1-2, with 7 bases identical to TRBD1. With V trimmed by 1 base and J by 7 bases, 3 bases remained unmatched. Germline CDR1 is GTSNPN and CDR2 is SVGIG (reference sequence). CDR3 length: 12 residues. The CDR3 nucleotides read TGTGCCTGGAGTGCAGGGGGTCGTGGCTACACCTTC. Its protein product is CAWSAGGRGYTF.

This chain links TRBV27 with TRBJ1-6; D is uncertain. CDR1 is MNHEY and CDR2 is SMNVEV in the germline V gene (reference sequence). The germline V and J ends were trimmed by 5 bases and 9 bases, with 8 bases remaining between them. This CDR3 has 12 residues. The CDR3 DNA sequence: TGTGCCAGCAGTACGACAAGTTCACCCCTCCACTTT. This codes for CASSTTSSPLHF.